In this sample, the clone carrying this T cell receptor beta chain turned up once. No antigen is known for it. The CDR3 loop spans 14 amino acids. V was clipped by 4 bases and J by 5 bases, with 15 bases between them. Looked up from germline, CDR1 is SGHVS and CDR2 is FNYEAQ. The data originate from a study of OX40 agonist ivuxolimab in advanced cancers. Study-level points and caveats: Averaging showed that CD8+ T cells had more expanded clones than CD4+ did. Partial responders receiving 0.1-3.0 mg/kg showed among the lowest clonal expansion.

Profiling relied on immunoSEQ multiplex PCR, and the TCRdb table lists in-frame clones only, not all of them. Of approximately 76,000 clones in the sample, approximately 85% were seen once. The sequence derives from an adult with an advanced solid tumor such as melanoma, head and neck, liver or kidney cancer. Material: CD4+ or CD8+ T cells sorted from blood, obtained in a trial of the OX40 agonist ivuxolimab. The chain employs TRBV7-6 and TRBJ2-7; D remains unclear. CDR3 in amino acids: CASSSPEGRNEQYF. The CDR3 bases are TGTGCCAGCAGCTCTCCAGAAGGGCGGAACGAGCAGTACTTC.